This entry lists 21 T cell receptor beta chains sequenced from one sample in a study of OX40 agonist ivuxolimab in advanced cancers. Repertoires were generated with immunoSEQ multiplex PCR, while TCRdb's copy carries only in-frame clones and drops some. The top ten clones hold approximately 0.3% of a sample with 80,000 to 100,000 clones, roughly 91% of them seen once. The starting material was CD4+ or CD8+ T cells sorted from blood, obtained in a trial of the OX40 agonist ivuxolimab. These receptors all stem from an adult with an advanced solid tumor such as melanoma, head and neck, liver or kidney cancer.

The chain employs TRBV5-1 and TRBJ1-1; 9 nucleotides line up with TRBD1. The V gene's germline CDR1 is SGHRS and CDR2 YFSETQ. Germline trimming cut 4 bases from V and 5 bases from J; bases unmatched to any gene: 9. This CDR3 region has 15 residues. The CDR3 is CASSPGTGSRTEAFF. The CDR3 region has the DNA TGCGCCAGCAGCCCCGGGACAGGGAGTAGAACTGAAGCTTTCTTT.

On this clone itself: Within the sample, other DNA sequences also encode this same CDR3. This chain joins TRBV6-6 and TRBJ1-5; D is undetermined. This CDR3 is built from 15 residues. V was clipped by 0 bases and J by 4 bases, with 10 bases between them. Germline CDR1 MNHNY, CDR2 SVGAGI (reference sequence). The DNA of the CDR3 is TGTGCCAGCAGTTACTCCGGAGGGTCTAATCAGCCCCAGCATTTT. Translated, it gives CASSYSGGSNQPQHF.

The chain carries TRBV18 and TRBJ1-3, with unresolved D. The germline V gene encodes CDR1 KGHSH and CDR2 LQKENI. The CDR3 has 15 amino acids. V dropped 2 bases and J dropped 0 bases, with 8 bases sitting between them. The DNA of the CDR3 is TGTGCCAGCTCACCAGAAGGGCGCTCTGGAAACACCATATATTTT. It encodes CASSPEGRSGNTIYF.

Here the CDR3 reads CASIHRGGSYNEQFF. As DNA, the CDR3 is TGTGCCAGTATTCACAGGGGGGGCTCCTACAATGAGCAGTTCTTC. V usage is TRBV19 and J usage is TRBJ2-1; tentative D call: TRBD1 (8 bases). This CDR3 has 15 residues. Trimming stripped 7 bases from V and 0 bases from J, with 13 bases between. Germline assignment: CDR1 LNHDA and CDR2 SQIVND (reference sequence).

The chain recombines TRBV9 with TRBJ2-1, with 12 bases matching TRBD1. The germline gives CDR1 SGDLS, CDR2 YYNGEE. The CDR3 has 15 residues. V gave up 4 bases and J gave up 9 bases; unmatched junction bases: 8. Here the CDR3 DNA reads TGTGCCAGCAGCACCCGGGACAGGGGGCGAAGTGAGCAGTTCTTC. As protein: CASSTRDRGRSEQFF.

V gene TRBV18 combines with J gene TRBJ1-5; tentative D call: TRBD1 (5 bases). The CDR3 loop spans 15 amino acids. Looked up from germline, CDR1 is KGHSH and CDR2 is LQKENI. The V and J ends lost 4 bases and 2 bases respectively, with 12 bases between them. CDR3 nucleotide sequence: TGTGCCAGCTCACAGGGGCCGGTAGGCAATCAGCCCCAGCATTTT. Amino acids: CASSQGPVGNQPQHF.

The chain links TRBV23-1 to TRBJ1-1, with 8 bases that match TRBD1. TRBV23-1 carries the ORF label, with uncertain function. The ends lost 0 bases at V and 1 base at J; junction bases unmatched: 4. The CDR3 covers 16 residues. This CDR3 reads CASSQSGRGPNTEAFF. In DNA, the CDR3 is TGCGCCAGCAGTCAATCGGGCAGGGGGCCGAACACTGAAGCTTTCTTT.

This chain uses TRBV5-6 with TRBJ2-2; D unresolved. Germline lookup yields CDR1 SGHDT and CDR2 YYEEEE. V lost 1 base and J lost 2, with 12 bases in between. The CDR3 spans 16 residues. The CDR3 loop reads CASSLRSGRNTGELFF. DNA of the CDR3: TGTGCCAGCAGCTTGAGGTCTGGCAGAAACACCGGGGAGCTGTTTTTT.

This chain links TRBV28 with TRBJ2-7, with TRBD1 identical over 7 bases. From germline, CDR1 is MDHEN and CDR2 SYDVKM. Losses at the gene ends were 6 bases for V and 0 bases for J; bases not matched to a gene: 8. There are 15 residues in the CDR3. CDR3 in amino acids: CASRPTGSSSYEQYF. In nucleotides, the CDR3 is TGTGCCAGCAGACCGACAGGGTCGAGCTCCTACGAGCAGTACTTC.

The chain recombines TRBV7-6 with TRBJ2-7; 9 nucleotides agree with TRBD1. The CDR3 has 15 amino acids. The V gene's germline CDR1 is SGHVS and CDR2 FNYEAQ. J lost 7 bases, V lost 5 bases, and 12 bases had no gene match. CDR3 sequence (DNA): TGTGCCAGCAGCCACAACGGACAGGGGCTGGAGGAGCAGTACTTC. Translated, it gives CASSHNGQGLEEQYF.

The chain links TRBV11-2 to TRBJ1-1; 7 nucleotides line up with TRBD1. This CDR3 region has 16 residues. V shed 1 base and J 7 bases; nucleotides not matched to a gene: 12. The germline V gene encodes CDR1 SGHAT and CDR2 FQNNGV. CDR3 nucleotides: TGTGCCAGCAGCTTAGGGAGAACGACAGGGACGGGTGAAGCTTTCTTT. Protein: CASSLGRTTGTGEAFF.

V usage is TRBV12-5 and J usage is TRBJ2-1; 8 positions match TRBD1. Germline assignment: CDR1 LGHNT and CDR2 FRNRAP. This CDR3 has 14 residues. The junction had 7 bases not matched to a gene; V was cut back by 9 bases and J by 3 bases. This CDR3 reads CASGTGLNYNEQFF. DNA for the CDR3: TGTGCTAGCGGGACAGGCCTCAACTACAATGAGCAGTTCTTC.

The rearrangement uses TRBV18 and TRBJ2-6, with a tentative D call TRBD2 (7 bases). CDR1 is KGHSH and CDR2 is LQKENI in the germline V gene. The CDR3 is 21 residues long. V lost 3 bases and J lost 0, with 24 bases in between. CDR3: CASSPLKGGGGLSSGANVLTF. CDR3 nucleotide sequence: TGTGCCAGCTCACCCCTGAAAGGGGGGGGAGGGCTAAGCTCTGGGGCCAACGTCCTGACTTTC.

This clone was counted once. V and J are TRBV5-5 and TRBJ2-3, with 8 positions matching TRBD2. Germline V gene sequence: CDR1 SGHKS, CDR2 YYEKEE (reference sequence). V gave up 0 bases and J gave up 4 bases; unmatched junction bases: 10. The CDR3 has 17 amino acids. For the CDR3, the DNA is TGTGCCAGCAGCTTGGTACGGGGGGGCATCGTCGCAGATACGCAGTATTTT. Translating gives CASSLVRGGIVADTQYF.

This rearrangement joins TRBV11-3 to TRBJ2-2; the D is unclear. Germline-derived CDR1 and CDR2 are SGHNT and YENEEA. Trimming cost V 2 bases and J 0 bases, with 7 bases left between them. There are 15 residues in the CDR3. The CDR3 loop reads CASSLSHSNTGELFF. The CDR3 nucleotides read TGTGCCAGCAGCTTATCACACTCGAACACCGGGGAGCTGTTTTTT.

CDR3: CASSQQGAQHF. The CDR3 nucleotides read TGTGCCAGCAGTCAACAGGGAGCCCAGCATTTT. The chain has TRBV2 and TRBJ1-5; D possibly corresponds to TRBD1 (6 bases). Germline assignment: CDR1 SNHLY and CDR2 FYNNEI. This CDR3 is built from 11 residues. V was shortened by 5 bases and J by 11 bases, with 10 bases between the two germline ends.

V usage is TRBV11-2 and J usage is TRBJ2-5; TRBD2 matches at 10 bases. The CDR3 totals 16 residues. CDR1 and CDR2 (germline): SGHAT, FQNNGV. Trimming cost V 0 bases and J 5 bases; bases outside gene matches: 6. CDR3 region: CASSLEGASGGETQYF. The DNA of the CDR3 is TGTGCCAGCAGCTTAGAGGGCGCTAGCGGGGGTGAGACCCAGTACTTC.

The chain joins TRBV7-8 to TRBJ2-2; TRBD1 agrees at 9 bases. V lost 2 bases, J lost 4 bases, and 5 bases stayed unmatched. Per the germline V gene, CDR1 is SGHVS and CDR2 is FQNEAQ. The CDR3 loop spans 16 amino acids. CDR3 region: CASSLWGQGATGELFF. The CDR3 nucleotides read TGTGCCAGCAGCTTATGGGGACAGGGAGCCACCGGGGAGCTGTTTTTT. The whole variable domain, remainder taken from reference TRBV7-8 and TRBJ2-2, is GAGVSQSPRYKVAKRGQDVALRCDPISGHVSLFWYQQALGQGPEFLTYFQNEAQLDKSGLPSDRFFAERPEGSVSTLKIQRTQQEDSAVYLCASSLWGQGATGELFFGEGSRLTVL.

The chain employs TRBV7-9 and TRBJ1-2; the match to TRBD1 covers 7 bases. This CDR3 comprises 13 residues. V lost 4 bases, J lost 4 bases, and 3 bases stayed unmatched. Looked up from germline, CDR1 is SEHNR and CDR2 is FQNEAQ (reference sequence). The chain's CDR3 is CASSSRDSYGYTF. CDR3 nucleotides: TGTGCCAGCAGCTCCCGGGACAGCTATGGCTACACCTTC.

CDR3 protein: CASSAQTGGPYEQYF. The DNA of the CDR3 is TGTGCCAGCAGTGCTCAGACAGGGGGCCCCTACGAGCAGTACTTC. The gene calls are TRBV2 and TRBJ2-7, with 10 nucleotides matching TRBD1. Looked up from germline, CDR1 is SNHLY and CDR2 is FYNNEI. V lost 4 bases, J lost 2 bases, and 5 bases stayed unmatched. CDR3 length equals 15 residues. Using reference TRBV2 and TRBJ2-7 for the parts outside the CDR3, the full variable domain is EPEVTQTPSHQVTQMGQEVILRCVPISNHLYFYWYRQILGQKVEFLVSFYNNEISEKSEIFDDQFSVERPDGSNFTLKIRSTKLEDSAMYFCASSAQTGGPYEQYFGPGTRLTVT.

V and J are TRBV29-1 and TRBJ2-3; TRBD1 is a possible D gene (6 bases). This CDR3 has 14 amino acids. Germline CDR1 SQVTM, CDR2 ANQGSEA. Trimming stripped 4 bases from V and 3 bases from J, with 14 bases between. Written as DNA, the CDR3 is TGCAGCGTTGTGGAGTTTAGGGGGACAGATACGCAGTATTTT. Translated: CSVVEFRGTDTQYF.